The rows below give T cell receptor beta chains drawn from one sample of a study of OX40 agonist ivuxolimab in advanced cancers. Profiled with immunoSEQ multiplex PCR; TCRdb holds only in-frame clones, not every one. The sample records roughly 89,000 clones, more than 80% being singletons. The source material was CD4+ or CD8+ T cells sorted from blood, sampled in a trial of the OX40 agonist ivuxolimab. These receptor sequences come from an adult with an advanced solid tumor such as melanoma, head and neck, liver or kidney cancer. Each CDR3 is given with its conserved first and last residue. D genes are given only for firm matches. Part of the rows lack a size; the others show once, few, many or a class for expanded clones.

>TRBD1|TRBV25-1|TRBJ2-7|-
CASSAMGQGAYEQYF
TGTGCCAGCAGTGCTATGGGACAGGGTGCCTACGAGCAGTACTTC
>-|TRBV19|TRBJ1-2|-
CASRNTGGRKLYGYTF
TGTGCCAGTAGAAACACGGGGGGGCGAAAGCTCTATGGCTACACCTTC
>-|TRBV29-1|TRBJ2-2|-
CSVVTGPGELFF
TGCAGCGTTGTGACGGGACCCGGGGAGCTGTTTTTT
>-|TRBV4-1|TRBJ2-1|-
CASSQVAPGYSNEQFF
TGCGCCAGCAGCCAAGTGGCGCCCGGATACTCCAATGAGCAGTTCTTC
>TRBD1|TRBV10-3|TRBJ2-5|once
CAISDGTVQETQYF
TGTGCCATCAGTGACGGGACAGTACAAGAGACCCAGTACTTC
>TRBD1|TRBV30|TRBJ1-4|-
CASSHRDRSEKLFF
TGTGCCAGCTCTCATAGGGACAGATCTGAAAAACTGTTTTTT
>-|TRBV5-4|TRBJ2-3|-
CASSIGTDTQYF
TGTGCCAGCAGTATCGGCACAGATACGCAGTATTTT
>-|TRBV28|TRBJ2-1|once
CASEGYSYNEQFF
TGTGCCAGCGAAGGGTATTCCTACAATGAGCAGTTCTTC
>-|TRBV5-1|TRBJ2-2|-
CASSFLGVNTGELFF
TGCGCCAGCAGCTTCTTGGGGGTTAACACCGGGGAGCTGTTTTTT
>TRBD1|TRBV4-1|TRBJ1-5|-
CASSQESLRGRNQPQHF
TGCGCCAGCAGCCAAGAATCCCTAAGGGGGCGAAATCAGCCCCAGCATTTT
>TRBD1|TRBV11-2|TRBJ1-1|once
CASSPNDRGTNTEAFF
TGTGCCAGCAGCCCGAACGACAGGGGAACGAACACTGAAGCTTTCTTT
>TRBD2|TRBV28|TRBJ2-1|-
CASSFEREAYNEQFF
TGTGCCAGCAGTTTTGAGCGGGAGGCCTACAATGAGCAGTTCTTC
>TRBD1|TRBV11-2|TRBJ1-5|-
CASSSTQGGGQPQHF
TGTGCCAGCAGCTCAACCCAGGGGGGAGGTCAGCCCCAGCATTTT
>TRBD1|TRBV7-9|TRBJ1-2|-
CASSLVDRDYGYTF
TGTGCCAGCAGCTTAGTGGACAGGGACTATGGCTACACCTTC
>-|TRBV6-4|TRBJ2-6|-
CASSDSNRGANVLTF
TGTGCCAGCAGTGACTCGAACCGGGGCGCCAACGTCCTGACTTTC
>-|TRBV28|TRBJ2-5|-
CASRNDREVQETQYF
TGTGCCAGCAGAAACGACAGGGAGGTACAAGAGACCCAGTACTTC
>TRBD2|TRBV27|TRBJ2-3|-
CASSLTSGGTDTQYF
TGTGCCAGCAGTTTAACTAGCGGGGGCACAGATACGCAGTATTTT
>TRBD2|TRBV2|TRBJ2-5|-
CASSDPLYGTSVETQYF
TGTGCCAGCAGTGACCCCTTATACGGGACTAGCGTAGAGACCCAGTACTTC
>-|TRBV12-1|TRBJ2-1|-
CASSFGTGKEREQFF
TGTGCCAGCAGCTTTGGGACGGGGAAAGAGCGTGAGCAGTTCTTC
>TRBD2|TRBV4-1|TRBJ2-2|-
CASSQDPTSGSWSTGELFF
TGCGCCAGCAGCCAAGACCCGACTAGCGGGAGTTGGAGCACCGGGGAGCTGTTTTTT
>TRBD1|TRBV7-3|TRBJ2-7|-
CASSTGTGSDEQYF
TGTGCCAGCAGCACCGGGACAGGGTCTGACGAGCAGTACTTC
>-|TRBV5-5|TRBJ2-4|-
CASTLGLAKNIQYF
TGTGCCAGCACCCTAGGATTAGCCAAAAACATTCAGTACTTC
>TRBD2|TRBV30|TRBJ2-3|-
CALRSGRLPDTQYF
TGTGCCCTTCGGAGCGGGAGGCTCCCAGATACGCAGTATTTT
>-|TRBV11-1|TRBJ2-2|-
CASSPGPNTGELFF
TGTGCCAGCAGCCCTGGACCGAACACCGGGGAGCTGTTTTTT
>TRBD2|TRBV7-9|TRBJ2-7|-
CPEREGPKYEQYF
TGCCCAGAGCGGGAGGGCCCCAAGTACGAGCAGTACTTC
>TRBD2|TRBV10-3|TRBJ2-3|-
CAIRDPGLAGGTDTQYF
TGTGCCATCAGAGACCCTGGACTAGCGGGAGGGACAGATACGCAGTATTTT
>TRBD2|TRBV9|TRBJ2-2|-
CASSVPIGEGGTGELFF
TGTGCCAGCAGCGTACCAATAGGGGAGGGTGGGACCGGGGAGCTGTTTTTT
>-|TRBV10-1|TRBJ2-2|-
CASSESGNTGELFF
TGCGCCAGCAGTGAGTCCGGGAACACCGGGGAGCTGTTTTTT
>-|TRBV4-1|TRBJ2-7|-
CASSLDGDEQYF
TGCGCCAGCAGCCTAGACGGGGACGAGCAGTACTTC
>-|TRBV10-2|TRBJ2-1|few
CASSVFRTSNEQFF
TGCGCCAGCAGTGTTTTCAGGACCTCCAATGAGCAGTTCTTC
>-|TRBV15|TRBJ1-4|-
CATSREGASTNEKLFF
TGTGCCACCAGCAGAGAGGGGGCGTCCACTAATGAAAAACTGTTTTTT
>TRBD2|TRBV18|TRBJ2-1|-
CASSPGQTSGANEQFF
TGTGCCAGCTCACCCGGCCAGACTAGCGGGGCAAATGAGCAGTTCTTC
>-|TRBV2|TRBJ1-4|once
CASSERGTTHEKLFF
TGTGCCAGCAGTGAAAGGGGGACCACCCATGAAAAACTGTTTTTT
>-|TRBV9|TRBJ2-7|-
CASSVEGDEQYF
TGTGCCAGCAGCGTAGAAGGAGACGAGCAGTACTTC
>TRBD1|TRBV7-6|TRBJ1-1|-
CASSNRDRPPTEAFF
TGTGCCAGCAGCAACCGGGACAGACCCCCCACTGAAGCTTTCTTT
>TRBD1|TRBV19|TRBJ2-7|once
CASSQGQGAYEQYF
TGTGCCAGTAGCCAGGGACAGGGGGCCTACGAGCAGTACTTC
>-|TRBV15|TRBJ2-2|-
CATSRDGGGPDTGELFF
TGTGCCACCAGCAGAGATGGTGGGGGTCCGGACACCGGGGAGCTGTTTTTT
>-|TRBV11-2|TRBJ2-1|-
CASSFIVRVTYYNEQFF
TGTGCCAGCAGCTTTATCGTTCGGGTAACTTACTACAATGAGCAGTTCTTC
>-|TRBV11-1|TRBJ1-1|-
CASSLSQNTEAFF
TGTGCCAGCAGCTTAAGTCAGAACACTGAAGCTTTCTTT
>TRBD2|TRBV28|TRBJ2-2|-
CASSIIAGVGTGELFF
TGTGCCAGCAGTATAATAGCGGGAGTTGGCACCGGGGAGCTGTTTTTT
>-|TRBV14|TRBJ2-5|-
CASSQVGFWETQYF
TGTGCCAGCAGCCAAGTCGGGTTTTGGGAGACCCAGTACTTC
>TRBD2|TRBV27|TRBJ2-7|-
CASSLAAGGFNEQYF
TGTGCCAGCAGTTTAGCGGCGGGAGGTTTCAACGAGCAGTACTTC
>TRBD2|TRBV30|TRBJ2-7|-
CALRGESSYEQYF
TGTGCCCTCCGGGGGGAAAGCTCCTACGAGCAGTACTTC
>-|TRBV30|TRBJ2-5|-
CAWGVGGSETQYF
TGTGCCTGGGGGGTAGGGGGGAGCGAGACCCAGTACTTC
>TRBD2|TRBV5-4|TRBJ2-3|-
CASSLRLARTDTQYF
TGTGCCAGCAGCCTGAGACTAGCGCGCACAGATACGCAGTATTTT
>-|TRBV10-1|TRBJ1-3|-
CASSESGLGTIYF
TGCGCCAGCAGTGAGTCAGGCCTCGGGACCATATATTTT
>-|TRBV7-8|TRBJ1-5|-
CASSLVRTGFSNQPQHF
TGTGCCAGCAGCTTAGTTCGAACAGGGTTTAGCAATCAGCCCCAGCATTTT
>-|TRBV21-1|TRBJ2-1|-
CASSKAEGAYNEQFF
TGTGCCAGCAGCAAAGCCGAGGGGGCCTACAATGAGCAGTTCTTC
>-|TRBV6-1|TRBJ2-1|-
CAGDTDSYNEQFF
TGTGCCGGAGACACTGACTCCTACAATGAGCAGTTCTTC
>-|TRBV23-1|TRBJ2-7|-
CASSIRYHEQYF
TGCGCCAGCAGTATCAGGTACCACGAGCAGTACTTC
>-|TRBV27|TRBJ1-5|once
CASSFWGGTQPQHF
TGTGCCAGCAGTTTCTGGGGTGGTACTCAGCCCCAGCATTTT
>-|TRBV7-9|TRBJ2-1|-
CASSLITEQFF
TGTGCCAGCAGCTTAATAACTGAGCAGTTCTTC
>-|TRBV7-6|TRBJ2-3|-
CASSPLAGRTDTQYF
TGTGCCAGCAGCCCTTTGGCGGGACGCACAGATACGCAGTATTTT
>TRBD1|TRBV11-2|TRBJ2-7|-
CASSQDRDYEQYF
TGTGCCAGCAGCCAAGACAGGGACTACGAGCAGTACTTC
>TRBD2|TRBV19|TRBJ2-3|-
CASSILAGAADTQYF
TGTGCCAGTAGTATCCTAGCGGGAGCAGCAGATACGCAGTATTTT